This T cell receptor beta chain derives from a study of control samples from healthy donors and cancer patients. This table comes from immunoSEQ multiplex PCR, and its TCRdb copy is limited to in-frame clones, with some not included. The repertoire holds 120,000 or so clones, with 80% to 90% as singletons. This clone was detected once. From germline, CDR1 is SGHRS and CDR2 YFSETQ. CDR3 length equals 15 residues. Trimming took off 5 bases at V and 8 bases at J, with 19 bases between the two ends. V gene TRBV5-1 combines with J gene TRBJ1-4; D might be TRBD1 (5 bases). This clonotype originated in a man aged 50-59 years in good health. The specimen was blood. The CDR3 is CASSYSQGGKEKLFF. As DNA, the CDR3 is TGCGCCAGCAGTTATTCTCAGGGAGGAAAGGAAAAACTGTTTTTT. The whole variable domain, remainder taken from reference TRBV5-1 and TRBJ1-4, is KAGVTQTPRYLIKTRGQQVTLSCSPISGHRSVSWYQQTPGQGLQFLFEYFSETQRNKGNFPGRFSGRQFSNSRSEMNVSTLELGDSALYLCASSYSQGGKEKLFFGSGTQLSVL.